The subject of this entry is one T cell receptor beta chain. Its target is unknown. The entry originates in a study of graft-versus-host responses after intestinal transplantation. Study findings and constraints: GvH clonotypes were identified within recipient marrow, with a subset emerging first in ileum or blood.

The CDR3 consists of 17 residues. With 0 bases removed from V and 5 bases from J, the gap between germline ends came to 20 bases. The germline V gene encodes CDR1 SGHRS and CDR2 YFSETQ. Sequenced by immunoSEQ multiplex PCR; TCRdb stores in-frame clones only, minus some. The table lists about 78,000 clones, about nine tenths of them singletons. This material consisted of unstimulated CD8+ T cells sorted from spleen or lymph node cells, taken before transplant. This chain connects TRBV5-1 to TRBJ2-5; D unclear. The sequence came from a human donor who was the organ donor for an intestinal transplant. The CDR3 here is CASSLASRTLPIETQYF. In DNA, the CDR3 is TGCGCCAGCAGCTTGGCCTCACGTACCCTTCCCATCGAGACCCAGTACTTC. The complete variable domain, with remaining parts taken from reference TRBV5-1 and TRBJ2-5, reads KAGVTQTPRYLIKTRGQQVTLSCSPISGHRSVSWYQQTPGQGLQFLFEYFSETQRNKGNFPGRFSGRQFSNSRSEMNVSTLELGDSALYLCASSLASRTLPIETQYFGPGTRLLVL.